This T cell receptor (beta chain) was profiled in a study of cytomegalovirus exposure and HLA in healthy donors. The CDR3 is made up of 12 amino acids. The germline V gene encodes CDR1 MNHEY and CDR2 SVGAGI. V was clipped by 5 bases and J by 10 bases, with 12 bases between them. Note on this clone: Its target is not known.

Primers: 60 Vbeta forward and 13 Jbeta reverse. The table came from immunoSEQ multiplex PCR; TCRdb's copy has only in-frame clones and leaves some out. Among just under 150,000 clones listed, around 75% were seen once. Notes on the study in general: It was likely that a cluster of highly shared sequence variants was a sequencing artifact. Reported results showed that the classifier diagnosed cytomegalovirus status with high specificity and sensitivity. Some public TCRs appeared in many individuals, while most sequences were rare.

The sequenced sample was PBMCs. The clonotype originates from a woman under 40 in good health and CMV-seronegative. The chain employs TRBV6-5 and TRBJ2-1; D may be TRBD1 (6 bases). The CDR3 DNA is TGTGCCAGCAGTACAGGGAAACGGGAGCAGTTCTTC. Its protein is CASSTGKREQFF.